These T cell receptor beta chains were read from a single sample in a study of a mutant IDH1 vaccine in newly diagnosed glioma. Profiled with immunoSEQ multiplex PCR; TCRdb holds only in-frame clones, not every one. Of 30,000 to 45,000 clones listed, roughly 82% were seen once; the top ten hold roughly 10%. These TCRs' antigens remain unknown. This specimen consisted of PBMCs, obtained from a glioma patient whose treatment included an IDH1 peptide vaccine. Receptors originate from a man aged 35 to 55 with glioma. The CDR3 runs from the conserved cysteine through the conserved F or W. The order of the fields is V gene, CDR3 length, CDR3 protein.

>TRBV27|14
CASNRLGMNTEAFF
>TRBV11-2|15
CASSLTSLLPGEAFF
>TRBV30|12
CAWSPTNTEAFF
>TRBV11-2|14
CASSLVAGVYEQYF
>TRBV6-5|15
CASSYEGGVNTEAFF
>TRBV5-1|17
CASSLGPGPLSNEKLFF
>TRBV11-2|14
CASSLGTENEKLFF
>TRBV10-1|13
CASSEGQGNGYTF
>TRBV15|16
CATSSLAGGSYNEQFF
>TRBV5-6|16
CASSRGTGRPNTEAFF
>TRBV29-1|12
CSVGERLGEQYF
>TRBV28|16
CASSPGGGDGHQPQHF
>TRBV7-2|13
CASSLLLTDTQYF
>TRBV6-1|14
CASIATGRIPEAFF
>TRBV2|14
CASSEAVGSYEQYF
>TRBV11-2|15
CASSLASGWVDEQFF
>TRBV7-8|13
CASSLGRDQPQHF
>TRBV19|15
CASTPMSGSADTQYF
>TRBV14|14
CASSQGKASGGYTF
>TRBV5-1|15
CASSLGEGRSGELFF
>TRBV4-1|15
CASSKGTGGYEKLFF
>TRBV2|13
CASTQERAQPQHF
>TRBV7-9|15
CASSLEGPRNQPQHF
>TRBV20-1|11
CSARGGAEAFF
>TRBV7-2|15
CASSPGTRLIGGYTF
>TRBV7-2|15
CASGGGPGVGTEAFF
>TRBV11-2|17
CASSLGWLGDSNYGYTF
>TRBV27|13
CASALRSGNTIYF
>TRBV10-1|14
CASSGNPNTGELFF
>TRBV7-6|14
CASSPGLRSYEQYF
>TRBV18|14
CASSPQLGLDEQYF
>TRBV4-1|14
CASSQGPTPYGYTF
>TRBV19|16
CASSATSGRSGGEQYF
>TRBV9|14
CASSLTSPTDTQYF
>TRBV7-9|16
CASSSTSSPSTDTQYF
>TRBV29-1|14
CSVRGWARGETQYF
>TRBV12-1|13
CASSLKQYNEQFF
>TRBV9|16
CASSVGLAGGTGELFF
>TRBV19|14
CASSIGQGDQPQHF
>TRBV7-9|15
CASSQGQTSYNEQFF
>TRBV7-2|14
CASSKGHIRGELFF
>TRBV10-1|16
CASSEPRGPGTDTQYF
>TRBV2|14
CASSEAIAADTQYF
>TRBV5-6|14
CASSSGSWGTEAFF
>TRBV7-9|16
CASSFYRQGSNYGYTF
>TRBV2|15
CASSGSQKASNEQFF
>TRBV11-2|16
CASSDTSWTESDEQFF
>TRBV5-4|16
CASSIGTSGSFSEQFF
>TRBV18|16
CASSPNSGTGGSEAFF
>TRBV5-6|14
CASSLGQGAYEQYF